Included here is one T cell receptor (beta chain) sequence, with context. J gave up 9 bases and V 4 bases, and 6 bases lay outside the gene matches. The CDR3 covers 13 residues. Per germline, CDR1 KGHSH and CDR2 LQKENI. This sample stems from a study of blood T cell repertoires in COVID-19. Overall study: Material from acute and convalescent COVID-19 was sourced from the United States, Italy and Spain. T cells, B-cell-depleted T cells, or PBMCs supplied cDNA or gDNA.

In the original workflow: Researchers report that nucleated cell counts were estimated from reference gene primer amplification. The table came from immunoSEQ multiplex PCR; TCRdb's copy has only in-frame clones and leaves some out. V and J calls plus clone size are reproduced from that table; the DNA served to infer D and trimming. Altogether about 73,000 clones are present, roughly nine tenths being singletons, with the ten largest covering roughly 15%. This TCR was recovered from a woman at least 80 years old with active or convalescent COVID-19. Material: peripheral blood. The chain couples TRBV18 to TRBJ2-3; 8 bases match TRBD1. The CDR3 sequence is CASSHTDRDTQYF. The CDR3, as DNA: TGTGCCAGCTCACATACGGACAGGGACACGCAGTATTTT.